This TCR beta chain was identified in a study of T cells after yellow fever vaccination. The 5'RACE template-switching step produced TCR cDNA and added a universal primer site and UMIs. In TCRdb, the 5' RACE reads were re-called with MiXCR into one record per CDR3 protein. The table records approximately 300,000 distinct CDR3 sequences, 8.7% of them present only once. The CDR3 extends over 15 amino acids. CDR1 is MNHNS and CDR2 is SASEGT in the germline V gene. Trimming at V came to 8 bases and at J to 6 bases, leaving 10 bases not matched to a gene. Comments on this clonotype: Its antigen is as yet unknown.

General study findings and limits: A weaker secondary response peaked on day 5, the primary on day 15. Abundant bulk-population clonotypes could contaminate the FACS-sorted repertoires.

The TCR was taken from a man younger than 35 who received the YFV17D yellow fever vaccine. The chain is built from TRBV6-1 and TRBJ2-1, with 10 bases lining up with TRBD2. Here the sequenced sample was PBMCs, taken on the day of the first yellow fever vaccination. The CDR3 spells CASLGGSGGANEQFF. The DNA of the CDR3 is TGTGCCAGCTTGGGGGGGAGCGGGGGGGCCAATGAGCAGTTCTTC.